The 22 T cell receptor beta chains presented below share a single source sample, sequenced in a study of beta chain features in type 1 diabetes. Study-level results: Moderately but significantly shorter TCRB CDR3s were found in Type 1 diabetes patients in all four CD4+ subsets.

Expressed TCRB transcripts were sequenced after all isolated RNA was converted to cDNA. TCRdb's table, derived via immunoSEQ multiplex PCR, lists solely in-frame clones and lacks some. Seen here are around 250,000 clones, roughly 24% observed once, and the top ten hold around 0.012%. These receptors' targets are unknown. Sequenced material: naive CD4+ T cells from blood. Source of these receptors: a woman aged 25 to 39 with type 1 diabetes.

The CDR3 DNA is TGCAGCGTTGAACCCGCACAGGAGATTGGCTACACCTTC. Its protein product is CSVEPAQEIGYTF. The chain recombines TRBV29-1 with TRBJ1-2, with D tentatively TRBD1 (5 bases). Germline V CDR1 and CDR2: SQVTM, ANQGSEA. CDR3 length equals 13 residues. V lost 2 bases and J 7 bases, leaving 14 bases between the germline ends. The variable domain in full, with the rest retrieved from reference TRBV29-1 and TRBJ1-2, is SAVISQKPSRDICQRGTSLTIQCQVDSQVTMMFWYRQQPGQSLTLIATANQGSEATYESGFVIDKFPISRPNLTFSTLTVSNMSPEDSSIYLCSVEPAQEIGYTFGSGTRLTVV.

The table lists this clone with a few counts. The V gene is TRBV29-1, the J gene TRBJ2-4, with D possibly matching TRBD1 (5 bases). Trimming took 7 bases from V and 8 from J, leaving 12 bases between them. CDR1 is SQVTM and CDR2 is ANQGSEA in the germline V gene. The CDR3 sequence is 11 residues long. The CDR3 sequence is CSARAGDIQYF. Here the CDR3 DNA reads TGCAGCGCCAGGGCTGGGGACATTCAGTACTTC.

This clone was detected only a few times. DNA for the CDR3: TGTGCCAGCAGCCCAAACCGGTGGACAGTGAACACTGAAGCTTTCTTT. It encodes CASSPNRWTVNTEAFF. The chain joins TRBV5-4 to TRBJ1-1, with D tentatively TRBD1 (6 bases). Deletions cut 4 bases from V and 0 bases from J, with 16 bases between. CDR3 length: 16 amino acids. In germline, CDR1 is SGHNT, CDR2 YYREEE (reference sequence).

This clone was observed a handful of times. V and J are TRBV10-3 and TRBJ2-1, with D maybe TRBD1 (6 bases). This CDR3 region has 13 residues. The V and J ends lost 6 bases and 5 bases respectively, with 11 bases between them. Germline CDR1 reads ENHRY; CDR2 reads SYGVKD. The chain's CDR3 is CAIREDSNNEQFF. In nucleotides, the CDR3 is TGTGCCATCAGGGAGGACAGCAACAATGAGCAGTTCTTC.

The J gene is TRBJ1-2, the V gene TRBV5-4, with D unresolved. Trimming stripped 0 bases from V and 2 bases from J, with 8 bases between. Looked up from germline, CDR1 is SGHNT and CDR2 is YYREEE (reference sequence). The CDR3 consists of 14 residues. CDR3 residues: CASSLDTVNYGYTF. The CDR3 nucleotides are TGTGCCAGCAGCTTGGATACAGTAAACTATGGCTACACCTTC.

The chain carries TRBV5-1 and TRBJ2-7; tentative D call: TRBD1 (5 bases). V dropped 0 bases and J dropped 4 bases, with 11 bases sitting between them. Per the germline V gene, CDR1 is SGHRS and CDR2 is YFSETQ. The CDR3 extends over 14 amino acids. CDR3 DNA: TGCGCCAGCAGCTTGGAAGGGGTCTCTTACGAGCAGTACTTC. This codes for CASSLEGVSYEQYF. The whole variable domain, filled in from reference TRBV5-1 and TRBJ2-7, reads KAGVTQTPRYLIKTRGQQVTLSCSPISGHRSVSWYQQTPGQGLQFLFEYFSETQRNKGNFPGRFSGRQFSNSRSEMNVSTLELGDSALYLCASSLEGVSYEQYFGPGTRLTVT.

This clone has more than one count but fewer than ten. The chain has TRBV7-9 and TRBJ2-1; weak D call: TRBD1 (6 bases). Germline V gene sequence: CDR1 SEHNR, CDR2 FQNEAQ (reference sequence). This CDR3 is 15 amino acids long. Trimming cost V 2 bases and J 0 bases, with 8 bases left between them. The CDR3 spells CASSLRQDSYNEQFF. The DNA of the CDR3 is TGTGCCAGCAGCTTAAGACAGGACTCCTACAATGAGCAGTTCTTC.

In its sample, this clone was seen once. The chain links TRBV29-1 to TRBJ2-3; D uncertain. Germline CDR1 and CDR2: SQVTM and ANQGSEA. The CDR3 runs 10 residues. V shed 8 bases and J shed 4 bases, with 7 bases lying between them. CDR3 protein: CSSQSDTQYF. As DNA, the CDR3 is TGCAGCTCCCAGTCAGATACGCAGTATTTT.

CDR3 sequence reads: CGTSASGGGNQPQHF. The CDR3 bases are TGTGGGACAAGTGCGTCGGGGGGGGGCAATCAGCCCCAGCATTTT. The V gene is TRBV7-9, the J gene TRBJ1-5, with D possibly matching TRBD1 (5 bases). The CDR3 has 15 residues. Germline V gene data show CDR1 as SEHNR and CDR2 as FQNEAQ (reference sequence).

This clone was detected only a few times. The chain links TRBV5-1 to TRBJ2-5; TRBD2 matches 11 bases. Germline loops: CDR1 SGHRS, CDR2 YFSETQ. The V and J ends lost 1 base and 4 bases, in that order; junction bases with no gene match: 9. The CDR3 has 17 residues. The CDR3 protein is CASSLPLAGGPGETQYF. The CDR3 DNA reads TGCGCCAGCAGCTTGCCCTTAGCGGGAGGGCCTGGAGAGACCCAGTACTTC.

This chain uses TRBV29-1 with TRBJ2-3; TRBD2 matches at 10 bases. Germline loops: CDR1 SQVTM, CDR2 ANQGSEA. The CDR3 spans 13 residues. V trimming: 7 bases; J trimming: 4 bases; junction bases outside the gene matches: 5. The CDR3 reads CSATLAGSDTQYF. In DNA form, the CDR3 reads TGCAGCGCTACACTAGCGGGATCAGATACGCAGTATTTT.

In this sample, this clone turned up once. Within the sample, other DNA sequences also encode this same CDR3. This CDR3 reads CASSPPSSYNEQFF. The CDR3 region has the DNA TGTGCCAGCTCACCACCGAGCTCCTACAATGAGCAGTTCTTC. The gene calls are TRBV18 and TRBJ2-1, with unresolved D. CDR1 and CDR2 from the germline V gene are KGHSH and LQKENI. The CDR3 length is 14 residues. V dropped 0 bases and J dropped 0 bases, with 3 bases sitting between them.

This clone was recorded a few times. The chain carries TRBV28 and TRBJ2-7, with TRBD1 matching over 7 bases. This CDR3 has 13 residues. From germline, CDR1 is MDHEN and CDR2 SYDVKM. Trimming took 5 bases from V and 8 from J; bases not matched to a gene: 9. The CDR3 bases are TGTGCCAGCAGTCAGGGCGACAGGGAACAGCAGTACTTC. Its protein is CASSQGDREQQYF. Filled out from reference TRBV28 and TRBJ2-7, the complete variable domain reads DVKVTQSSRYLVKRTGEKVFLECVQDMDHENMFWYRQDPGLGLRLIYFSYDVKMKEKGDIPEGYSVSREKKERFSLILESASTNQTSMYLCASSQGDREQQYFGPGTRLTVT.

The rearrangement links TRBV30 to TRBJ1-4; D remains unclear. The CDR3 runs 13 residues. Germline values: CDR1 GTSNPN, CDR2 SVGIG (reference sequence). With 3 bases removed from V and 3 bases from J, the gap between germline ends came to 8 bases. The CDR3 loop reads CAWRGTPNEKLFF. CDR3 nucleotides: TGTGCCTGGAGGGGCACGCCTAATGAAAAACTGTTTTTT.

This clone was detected once. At the DNA level, this CDR3 is encoded by other sequences in the same sample as well. This chain joins TRBV9 and TRBJ2-1; D is possibly TRBD2 (5 bases). The CDR3 length is 15 residues. Trimming took off 0 bases at V and 0 bases at J, with 7 bases between the two ends. The germline V gene encodes CDR1 SGDLS and CDR2 YYNGEE. The CDR3 spells CASSVVGDSYNEQFF. As DNA, the CDR3 is TGTGCCAGCAGCGTAGTCGGGGACTCCTACAATGAGCAGTTCTTC.

This clone was detected only a few times. The CDR3 DNA follows: TGCGCCAGCAGCTCAGGGGGCACCAAGCAGTACTTC. This codes for CASSSGGTKQYF. The V call is TRBV5-1, the J call TRBJ2-7, with 8 bases fitting TRBD1. After removal of 3 bases from V and 8 bases from J, the junction contained 4 bases not matched to a gene. This CDR3 contains 12 residues. Germline V CDR1 and CDR2: SGHRS, YFSETQ.

There are a few counts of this clone. CDR3 sequence: CASSQDRVRNTEAFF. The CDR3 DNA reads TGTGCCAGCAGCCAAGATAGAGTTAGGAACACTGAAGCTTTCTTT. The chain recombines TRBV4-2 with TRBJ1-1; D is ambiguous. The CDR3 totals 15 residues. Germline V CDR1 and CDR2: LGHNA, YNFKEQ. Between the trimmed V and J ends, which lost 0 bases and 1 base, there was a span of 9 bases.

This clone was seen a few times. The rearrangement joins TRBV4-1 to TRBJ2-4; 8 bases align to TRBD2. The CDR3 is made up of 17 amino acids. The V gene end was trimmed by 1 base and the J gene end by 3 bases; junction bases not matched to a gene: 8. Germline CDR1 and CDR2: MGHRA and YSYEKL. This CDR3 is CASSQGSAGGVKNIQYF. The DNA for the CDR3 is TGCGCCAGCAGCCAAGGGTCGGCGGGGGGAGTCAAAAACATTCAGTACTTC.

The CDR3 coding sequence is TGTGCCTGGAGTCTGGGAGAGGCGGGAGACCTCTCCTACGAGCAGTACTTC. It is translated as CAWSLGEAGDLSYEQYF. The chain recombines TRBV30 with TRBJ2-7; 7 bases map to TRBD2. The CDR3 covers 17 residues. CDR1 is GTSNPN, CDR2 SVGIG, per germline (reference sequence). V dropped 2 bases and J dropped 0; count of bases not matched to a gene: 13. The full variable domain, completed using reference TRBV30 and TRBJ2-7, is SQTIHQWPATLVQPVGSPLSLECTVEGTSNPNLYWYRQAAGRGLQLLFYSVGIGQISSEVPQNLSASRPQDRQFILSSKKLLLSDSGFYLCAWSLGEAGDLSYEQYFGPGTRLTVT.

There are a few counts of this clone. The rearrangement uses TRBV29-1 and TRBJ2-2; 8 bases are shared with TRBD2. There are 17 residues in the CDR3. Per germline, CDR1 SQVTM and CDR2 ANQGSEA. Trimming took 1 base from V and 5 from J; bases not matched to a gene: 12. The CDR3 coding sequence is TGCAGCGTTGAAGGCGAGGGGGGACTAGGTCTGACCGGGGAGCTGTTTTTT. Translation: CSVEGEGGLGLTGELFF.

This clone has just a few counts. The chain carries TRBV2 and TRBJ1-1; D unclear. The CDR3 is made up of 12 amino acids. Looked up from germline, CDR1 is SNHLY and CDR2 is FYNNEI. The germline V and J ends were trimmed by 6 bases and 5 bases, with 10 bases remaining between them. The CDR3 nucleotides read TGTGCCAGCAGCACGAGTTGGACTGAAGCTTTCTTT. Amino acid sequence: CASSTSWTEAFF.

The rearrangement uses TRBV30 and TRBJ2-3, with 10 bases identical to TRBD2. V was pared by 0 bases and J by 5 bases, with 11 bases of the junction left unmatched. Germline V CDR1 and CDR2: GTSNPN, SVGIG (reference sequence). There are 17 residues in the CDR3. The CDR3 coding sequence is TGTGCCTGGAGTGTAATGTCTAGCGGGGGACGAGGAGATACGCAGTATTTT. Translated: CAWSVMSSGGRGDTQYF.